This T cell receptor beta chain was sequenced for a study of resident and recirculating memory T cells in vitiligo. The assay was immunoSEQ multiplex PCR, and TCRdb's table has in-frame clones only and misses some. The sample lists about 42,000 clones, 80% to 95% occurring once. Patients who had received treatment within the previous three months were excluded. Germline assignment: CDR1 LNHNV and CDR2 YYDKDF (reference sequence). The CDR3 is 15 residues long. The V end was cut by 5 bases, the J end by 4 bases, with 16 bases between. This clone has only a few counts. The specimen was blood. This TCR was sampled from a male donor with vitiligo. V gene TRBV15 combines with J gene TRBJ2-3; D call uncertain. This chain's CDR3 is CATSVKTAEADTQYF. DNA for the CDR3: TGTGCCACCAGCGTTAAAACCGCAGAGGCAGATACGCAGTATTTT.